The present T cell receptor (beta chain) was sequenced within a study of blood T cell repertoires in COVID-19. About the research overall: Sites across the United States, Italy and Spain contributed samples from acute and convalescent COVID-19.

The data were produced by immunoSEQ multiplex PCR, yet TCRdb's version contains in-frame clones alone and is incomplete. Of about 140,000 clones in the sample, 75% to 80% were seen once. V shed 0 bases, J shed 4 bases, and the junction held 2 bases outside the gene matches. Per germline, CDR1 GTSNPN and CDR2 SVGIG (reference sequence). This CDR3 is 14 amino acids long. Participant reports of clinical history set cohort assignment. The rearrangement links TRBV30 to TRBJ2-3; 9 bases are a match to TRBD1. The clonotype was recovered from a woman aged 45 to 65 who had recovered from COVID-19. Sequencing input: PBMCs or T cells enriched from blood (not recorded which). CDR3 in amino acids: CAWSVGQGPDTQYF. CDR3 sequence (DNA): TGTGCCTGGAGTGTGGGACAGGGCCCAGATACGCAGTATTTT.